These T cell receptor beta chains were read from a single sample in a study of early T cells in non-severe SARS-CoV-2 infection. TCRdb passed the 5' RACE reads through MiXCR, listing each CDR3 protein once. This sample has 50,000 to 65,000 distinct CDR3 sequences; just over 20% occur once, and the top ten carry approximately 17%. The source was whole blood, collected at baseline. The receptor source for this set is an adult who was a healthcare worker with PCR-confirmed SARS-CoV-2 infection or an uninfected control (not recorded which). Each CDR3 is given without its conserved first and last residue. The order of the fields is V gene, J gene, CDR3 protein.

TRBV5-1	TRBJ1-1	ASSLGQSSNTEAF
TRBV5-6	TRBJ1-2	ASSPGGGYYGYT
TRBV14	TRBJ1-6	ASSQEQGSSPLH
TRBV2	TRBJ1-5	ASSASSNQPQH
TRBV3-1	TRBJ1-2	ASSQGGRSGYT
TRBV6-5	TRBJ1-1	ASSYTEGVTEAF
TRBV7-9	TRBJ2-5	ASSLYGGETQY
TRBV5-1	TRBJ2-1	ASSSPGREQF
TRBV5-1	TRBJ2-3	ASSPGLAGATDTQY
TRBV9	TRBJ1-1	ASSVFAEDTEAF
TRBV5-1	TRBJ2-1	ASSEATTVNEQF
TRBV19	TRBJ1-1	ASSITPMGTEAF
TRBV6-1	TRBJ2-1	ASSEALAGGNNEQF
TRBV12-3/TRBV12-4	TRBJ2-3	ASSLFGAGATSTDTQY